What follows describes a single TCR beta chain. Its cognate antigen is unknown. The data belong to a study of cytomegalovirus exposure and HLA in healthy donors. Study-wide results and limits: Reportedly, HLA-A and HLA-B alleles of most subjects were accurately predicted from TCR beta. Cytomegalovirus-associated status was assigned to some 180 TCR beta chains.

CDR1 and CDR2 (germline): MGHRA, YSYEKL. Trimming shortened V by 4 bases and J by 12 bases, and 21 bases separated the two germline ends. CDR3 size: 14 residues. PCR primers comprised 60 Vbeta and 13 Jbeta primers. Clones were read by immunoSEQ multiplex PCR, and TCRdb kept only the in-frame ones, dropping some. Of around 150,000 clones in the sample, 77% were seen once. Material: PBMCs. The rearrangement uses TRBV4-1 and TRBJ1-1; D call uncertain. The sequence was collected from a woman aged 50 to 65 in good health and CMV-seronegative. CDR3 sequence: CASSRRERDETTFF. The CDR3 DNA follows: TGCGCCAGCAGCCGTCGCGAACGGGATGAAACGACTTTCTTT.